A single sample gave rise to the 6 T cell receptor beta chains below, sequenced in a study of blood T cells in healthy people across ages. PCR was performed a second time for about 7 to 12 cycles using a sample-barcoded 5' primer and a J-beta primer mix. TCRdb analysed the 5' RACE reads with MiXCR anew, one entry per CDR3 protein. The table records fewer than 900,000 distinct CDR3 sequences, 49% of them present only once. The specimen was blood. The origin of the receptors is a woman aged 60-75 years in good health.

For this clonotype: A much larger clone differs by one base, so this may be a read error. The V call is TRBV10-3, the J call TRBJ2-2, with 9 bases matching TRBD2. CDR3 length: 15 residues. V trimming: 6 bases; J trimming: 7 bases; junction bases outside the gene matches: 9. Germline V CDR1 and CDR2: ENHRY, SYGVKD. The CDR3 nucleotides read TGTGCCATCAGCCCTCTGACTAGCGGAGACGGGGAGCTGTTTTTT. Protein: CAISPLTSGDGELFF.

The V gene is TRBV3-1, the J gene TRBJ2-2; D is undetermined. The CDR3 totals 14 residues. V was shortened by 0 bases and J by 1 base, with 3 bases between the two germline ends. Looked up from germline, CDR1 is LGHDT and CDR2 is YNNKEL (reference sequence). The CDR3 here is CASSQDGNTGELFF. The CDR3 DNA sequence: TGTGCCAGCAGCCAAGATGGGAACACCGGGGAGCTGTTTTTT.

This chain joins TRBV7-2 and TRBJ2-7, with 9 bases matching TRBD1. The end of the DNA aligns better with TRBJ2-5, so the J call may be wrong. There are 19 residues in the CDR3. Germline CDR1 SGHTA, CDR2 FQGNSA. The CDR3 sequence: CASSPWDRDFYLGSATQYF. CDR3 nucleotide sequence: TGTGCCAGCAGCCCGTGGGACAGGGACTTCTATTTGGGCTCGGCGACCCAGTACTTC.

The rearrangement links TRBV4-3 to TRBJ2-1, with D uncertain. TRBJ2-7 matches the DNA end more closely, so the J call is doubtful. This CDR3 region has 14 residues. The germline V gene has CDR1 LGHNA and CDR2 YSLEER. This CDR3 reads CASSRAESYNEQYF. CDR3 coding DNA: TGCGCCAGCAGCCGGGCCGAATCCTACAATGAGCAGTACTTC.

This clonotype was counted a few times. V usage is TRBV10-3 and J usage is TRBJ2-7; tentatively, D is TRBD1 (5 bases). V was pared by 6 bases and J by 2 bases, with 14 bases between. This CDR3 has 14 amino acids. Germline values: CDR1 ENHRY, CDR2 SYGVKD. For the CDR3, the DNA is TGTGCCATCAGACTCGACAGCTCTACCTACGAGCAGTACTTC. The encoded protein is CAIRLDSSTYEQYF.

The sample holds many counts of this clonotype. J is TRBJ2-7 and V is TRBV11-2; D gene unclear. This CDR3 contains 12 residues. V gave up 2 bases and J gave up 6 bases, with 8 bases separating them. Germline CDR1 and CDR2: SGHAT and FQNNGV. The CDR3: CASSLTTPEQYF. As DNA, the CDR3 is TGTGCCAGCAGCTTAACCACCCCCGAGCAGTACTTC. Complete variable domain (other parts from reference TRBV11-2 and TRBJ2-7): EAGVAQSPRYKIIEKRQSVAFWCNPISGHATLYWYQQILGQGPKLLIQFQNNGVVDDSQLPKDRFSAERLKGVDSTLKIQPAKLEDSAVYLCASSLTTPEQYFGPGTRLTVT.